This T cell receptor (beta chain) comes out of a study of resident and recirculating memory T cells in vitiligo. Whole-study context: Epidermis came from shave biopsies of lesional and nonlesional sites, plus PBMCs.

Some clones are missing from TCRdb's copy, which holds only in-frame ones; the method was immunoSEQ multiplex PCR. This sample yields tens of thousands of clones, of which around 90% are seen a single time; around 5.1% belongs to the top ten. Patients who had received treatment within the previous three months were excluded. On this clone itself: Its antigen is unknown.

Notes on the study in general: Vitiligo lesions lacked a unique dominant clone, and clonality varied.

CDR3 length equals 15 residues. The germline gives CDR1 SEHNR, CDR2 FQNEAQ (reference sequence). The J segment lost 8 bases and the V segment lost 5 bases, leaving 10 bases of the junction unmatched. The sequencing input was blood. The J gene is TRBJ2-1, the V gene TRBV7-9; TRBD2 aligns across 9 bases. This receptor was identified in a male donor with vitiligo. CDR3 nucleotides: TGTGCCAGCAGCCTCGGGGTAGCGGGAGTGGATGAGCAGTTCTTC. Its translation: CASSLGVAGVDEQFF.